This TCR beta chain derives from a study of blood T cell repertoires in COVID-19. About the study: T cells, B-cell-depleted T cells, or PBMCs provided the cDNA or gDNA that served as material.

Between the trimmed V and J ends, which lost 7 bases and 4 bases, there was a span of 12 bases. CDR3 size: 13 residues. The germline CDR1 and CDR2 sequences are SNHLY and FYNNEI. Repertoires were generated with immunoSEQ multiplex PCR, while TCRdb's copy carries only in-frame clones and drops some. The sample records 97,000 or so clones, about 80% being singletons. The sequenced sample consisted of peripheral blood. The TCR originated in an elderly man with acute or convalescent COVID-19. This sequence joins TRBV2 and TRBJ2-3, with TRBD2 as a possible D gene (5 bases). The CDR3, as DNA: TGTGCCAGCAAGGGTAGCGTGGCAGATACGCAGTATTTT. Amino acid sequence: CASKGSVADTQYF.